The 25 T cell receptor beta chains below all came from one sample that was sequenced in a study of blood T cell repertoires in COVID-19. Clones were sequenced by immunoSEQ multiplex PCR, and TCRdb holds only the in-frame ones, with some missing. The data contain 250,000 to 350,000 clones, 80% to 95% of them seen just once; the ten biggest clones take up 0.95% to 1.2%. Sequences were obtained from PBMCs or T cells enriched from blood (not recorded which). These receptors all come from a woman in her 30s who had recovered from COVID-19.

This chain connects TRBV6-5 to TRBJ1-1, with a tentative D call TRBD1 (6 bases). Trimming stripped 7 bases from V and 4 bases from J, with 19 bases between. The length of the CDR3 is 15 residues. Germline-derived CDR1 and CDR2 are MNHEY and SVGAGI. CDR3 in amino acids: CASTHGRGTGTEAFF. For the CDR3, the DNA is TGTGCCAGCACCCATGGGAGGGGGACTGGCACTGAAGCTTTCTTT.

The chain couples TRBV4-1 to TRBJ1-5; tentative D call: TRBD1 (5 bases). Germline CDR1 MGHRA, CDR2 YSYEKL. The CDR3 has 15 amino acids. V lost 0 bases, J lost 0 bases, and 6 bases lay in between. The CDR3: CASSQEDTSNQPQHF. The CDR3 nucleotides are TGCGCCAGCAGCCAAGAGGACACTAGCAATCAGCCCCAGCATTTT.

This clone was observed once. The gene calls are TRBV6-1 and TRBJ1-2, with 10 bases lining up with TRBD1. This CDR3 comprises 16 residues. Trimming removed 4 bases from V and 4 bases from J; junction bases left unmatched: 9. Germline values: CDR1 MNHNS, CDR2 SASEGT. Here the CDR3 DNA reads TGTGCCAGCAGTGCGGGACAGGGGCGCGCACTCTATGGCTACACCTTC. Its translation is CASSAGQGRALYGYTF.

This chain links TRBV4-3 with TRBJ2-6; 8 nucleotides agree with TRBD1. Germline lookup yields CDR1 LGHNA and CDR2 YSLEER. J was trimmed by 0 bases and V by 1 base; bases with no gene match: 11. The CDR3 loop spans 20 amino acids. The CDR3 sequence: CASSQAPGTGAISGANVLTF. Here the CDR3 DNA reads TGCGCCAGCAGCCAAGCCCCCGGGACAGGAGCCATCTCTGGGGCCAACGTCCTGACTTTC.

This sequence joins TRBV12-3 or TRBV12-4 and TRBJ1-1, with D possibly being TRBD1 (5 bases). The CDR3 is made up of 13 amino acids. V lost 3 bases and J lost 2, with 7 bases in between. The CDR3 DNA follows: TGTGCCAGCAGTTTCAGGGAAAACACTGAAGCTTTCTTT. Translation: CASSFRENTEAFF.

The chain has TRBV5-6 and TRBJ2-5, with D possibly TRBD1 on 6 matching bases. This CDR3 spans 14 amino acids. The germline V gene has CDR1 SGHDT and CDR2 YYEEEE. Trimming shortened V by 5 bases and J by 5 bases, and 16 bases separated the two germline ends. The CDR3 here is CASSPGTLTETQYF. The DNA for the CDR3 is TGTGCCAGCAGTCCCGGGACACTAACGGAGACCCAGTACTTC.

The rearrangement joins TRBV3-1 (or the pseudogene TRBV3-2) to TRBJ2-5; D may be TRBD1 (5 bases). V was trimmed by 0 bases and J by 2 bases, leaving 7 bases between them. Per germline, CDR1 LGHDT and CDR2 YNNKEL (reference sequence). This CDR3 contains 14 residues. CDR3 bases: TGTGCCAGCAGCCAAGATCAGGGACAAGAGACCCAGTACTTC. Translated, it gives CASSQDQGQETQYF.

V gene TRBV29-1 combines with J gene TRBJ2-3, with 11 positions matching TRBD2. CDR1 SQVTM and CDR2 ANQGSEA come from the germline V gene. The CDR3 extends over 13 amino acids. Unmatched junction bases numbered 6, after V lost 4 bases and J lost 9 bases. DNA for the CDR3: TGCAGCGTTGGGGGGACTAGCGGCGACACGCAGTATTTT. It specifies CSVGGTSGDTQYF.

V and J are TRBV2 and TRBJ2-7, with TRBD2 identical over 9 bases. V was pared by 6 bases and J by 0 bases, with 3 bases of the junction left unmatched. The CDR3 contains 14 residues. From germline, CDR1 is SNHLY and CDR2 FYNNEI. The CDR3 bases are TGTGCCAGCAGCTTTAGCGGGGGCTCCTACGAGCAGTACTTC. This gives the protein CASSFSGGSYEQYF.

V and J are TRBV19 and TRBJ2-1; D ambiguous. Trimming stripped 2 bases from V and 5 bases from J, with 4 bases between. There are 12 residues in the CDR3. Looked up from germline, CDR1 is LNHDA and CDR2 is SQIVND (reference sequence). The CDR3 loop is CASSILDNEQFF. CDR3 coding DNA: TGTGCCAGTAGTATACTAGACAATGAGCAGTTCTTC. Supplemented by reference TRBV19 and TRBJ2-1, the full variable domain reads DGGITQSPKYLFRKEGQNVTLSCEQNLNHDAMYWYRQDPGQGLRLIYYSQIVNDFQKGDIAEGYSVSREKKESFPLTVTSAQKNPTAFYLCASSILDNEQFFGPGTRLTVL.

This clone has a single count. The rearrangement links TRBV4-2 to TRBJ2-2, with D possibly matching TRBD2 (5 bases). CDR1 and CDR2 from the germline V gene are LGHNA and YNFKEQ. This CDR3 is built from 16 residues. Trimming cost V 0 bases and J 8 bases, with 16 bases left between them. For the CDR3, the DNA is TGTGCCAGCAGCCAAGATCAGGACCGGGGTAGGGGGGAGCTGTTTTTT. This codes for CASSQDQDRGRGELFF.

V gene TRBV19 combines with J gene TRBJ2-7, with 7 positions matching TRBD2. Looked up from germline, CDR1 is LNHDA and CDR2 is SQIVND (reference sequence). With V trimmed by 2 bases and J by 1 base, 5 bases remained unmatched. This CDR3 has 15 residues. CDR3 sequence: CASSILAANSYEQYF. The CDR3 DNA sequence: TGTGCCAGTAGTATACTAGCGGCGAATTCCTACGAGCAGTACTTC.

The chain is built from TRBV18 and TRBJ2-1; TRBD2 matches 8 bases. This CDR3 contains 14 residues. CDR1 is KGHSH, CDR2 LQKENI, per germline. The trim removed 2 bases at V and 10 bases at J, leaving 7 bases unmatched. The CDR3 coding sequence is TGTGCCAGCTCACCAGCCAATAGCGGGATCGAGCAGTTCTTC. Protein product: CASSPANSGIEQFF.

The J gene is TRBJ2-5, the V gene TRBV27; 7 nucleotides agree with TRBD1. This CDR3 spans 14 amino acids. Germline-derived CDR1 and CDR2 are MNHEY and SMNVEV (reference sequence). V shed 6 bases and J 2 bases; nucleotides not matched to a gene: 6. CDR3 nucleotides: TGTGCCAGCAGCCCCACAGGGGATCAAGAGACCCAGTACTTC. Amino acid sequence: CASSPTGDQETQYF.

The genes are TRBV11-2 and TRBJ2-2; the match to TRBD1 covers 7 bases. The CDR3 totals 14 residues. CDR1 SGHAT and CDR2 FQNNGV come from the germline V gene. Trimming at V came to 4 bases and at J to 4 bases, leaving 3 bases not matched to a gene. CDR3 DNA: TGTGCCAGCAGCTCCCGGGACAGCACCGGGGAGCTGTTTTTT. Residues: CASSSRDSTGELFF.

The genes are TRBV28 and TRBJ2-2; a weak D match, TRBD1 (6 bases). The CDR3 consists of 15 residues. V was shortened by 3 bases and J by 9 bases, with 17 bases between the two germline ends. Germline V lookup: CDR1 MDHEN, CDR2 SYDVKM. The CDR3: CASSFGTLEKRELFF. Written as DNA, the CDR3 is TGTGCCAGCAGTTTTGGGACATTGGAAAAGAGGGAGCTGTTTTTT.

CDR3 protein: CAISEEGSGAGDTQYF. The CDR3 DNA follows: TGTGCCATCAGTGAAGAAGGCTCAGGGGCCGGAGATACGCAGTATTTT. The V call is TRBV10-3, the J call TRBJ2-3; D perhaps matches TRBD1 (6 bases). This CDR3 spans 16 amino acids. V lost 3 bases to trimming and J lost 5 bases, with 18 bases between them. Per germline, CDR1 ENHRY and CDR2 SYGVKD.

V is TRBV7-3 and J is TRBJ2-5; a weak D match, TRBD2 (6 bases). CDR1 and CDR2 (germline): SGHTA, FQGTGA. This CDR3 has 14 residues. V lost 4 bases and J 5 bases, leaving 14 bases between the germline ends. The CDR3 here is CASSYRSGEETQYF. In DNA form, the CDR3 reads TGTGCCAGCAGCTACCGGTCGGGGGAGGAGACCCAGTACTTC.

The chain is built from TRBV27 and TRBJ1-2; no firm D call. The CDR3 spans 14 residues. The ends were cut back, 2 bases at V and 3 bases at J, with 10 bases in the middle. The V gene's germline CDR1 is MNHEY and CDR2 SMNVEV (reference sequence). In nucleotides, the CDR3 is TGTGCCAGCAGTTTAGGTCAGGATTACTATGGCTACACCTTC. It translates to CASSLGQDYYGYTF.

CDR3 in amino acids: CSGMGHLNTEAFF. CDR3 in DNA: TGCAGCGGCATGGGACACCTGAACACTGAAGCTTTCTTT. The J gene is TRBJ1-1, the V gene TRBV29-1, with D maybe TRBD1 (6 bases). V dropped 7 bases and J dropped 0 bases, with 12 bases sitting between them. CDR3 length: 13 residues. Germline values: CDR1 SQVTM, CDR2 ANQGSEA.

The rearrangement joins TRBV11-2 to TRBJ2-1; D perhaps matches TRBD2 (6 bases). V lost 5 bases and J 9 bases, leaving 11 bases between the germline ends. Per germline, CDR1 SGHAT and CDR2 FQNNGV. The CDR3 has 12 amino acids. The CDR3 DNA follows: TGTGCCAGCAGCACGGGACTGTTTGAGCAGTTCTTC. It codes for CASSTGLFEQFF.

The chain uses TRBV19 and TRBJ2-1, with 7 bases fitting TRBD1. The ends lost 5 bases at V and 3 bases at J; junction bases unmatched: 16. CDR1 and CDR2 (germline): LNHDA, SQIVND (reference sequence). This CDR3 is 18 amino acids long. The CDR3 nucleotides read TGTGCCAGTAGTCCAACAGGGGCTTTGACAAAGCTCTACAATGAGCAGTTCTTC. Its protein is CASSPTGALTKLYNEQFF.

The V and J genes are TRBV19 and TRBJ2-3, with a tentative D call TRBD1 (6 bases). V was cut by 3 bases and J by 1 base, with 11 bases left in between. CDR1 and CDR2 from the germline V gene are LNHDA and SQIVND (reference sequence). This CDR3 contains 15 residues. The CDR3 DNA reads TGTGCCAGTAGTATTATGGGGGCAGGCACAGATACGCAGTATTTT. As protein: CASSIMGAGTDTQYF. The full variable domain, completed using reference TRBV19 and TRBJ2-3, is DGGITQSPKYLFRKEGQNVTLSCEQNLNHDAMYWYRQDPGQGLRLIYYSQIVNDFQKGDIAEGYSVSREKKESFPLTVTSAQKNPTAFYLCASSIMGAGTDTQYFGPGTRLTVL.

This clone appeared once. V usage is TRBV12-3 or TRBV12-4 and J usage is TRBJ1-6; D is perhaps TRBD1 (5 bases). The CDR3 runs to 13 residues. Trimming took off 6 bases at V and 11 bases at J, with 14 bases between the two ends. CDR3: CASRQKQETPLHF. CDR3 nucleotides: TGTGCCAGCAGACAAAAACAGGAGACACCCCTCCACTTT.

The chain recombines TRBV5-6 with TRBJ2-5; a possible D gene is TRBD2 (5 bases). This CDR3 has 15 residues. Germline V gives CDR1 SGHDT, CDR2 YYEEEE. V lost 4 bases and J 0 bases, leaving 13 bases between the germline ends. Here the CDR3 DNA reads TGTGCCAGCAGCCCAGTAGGGAGTTACCAAGAGACCCAGTACTTC. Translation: CASSPVGSYQETQYF.